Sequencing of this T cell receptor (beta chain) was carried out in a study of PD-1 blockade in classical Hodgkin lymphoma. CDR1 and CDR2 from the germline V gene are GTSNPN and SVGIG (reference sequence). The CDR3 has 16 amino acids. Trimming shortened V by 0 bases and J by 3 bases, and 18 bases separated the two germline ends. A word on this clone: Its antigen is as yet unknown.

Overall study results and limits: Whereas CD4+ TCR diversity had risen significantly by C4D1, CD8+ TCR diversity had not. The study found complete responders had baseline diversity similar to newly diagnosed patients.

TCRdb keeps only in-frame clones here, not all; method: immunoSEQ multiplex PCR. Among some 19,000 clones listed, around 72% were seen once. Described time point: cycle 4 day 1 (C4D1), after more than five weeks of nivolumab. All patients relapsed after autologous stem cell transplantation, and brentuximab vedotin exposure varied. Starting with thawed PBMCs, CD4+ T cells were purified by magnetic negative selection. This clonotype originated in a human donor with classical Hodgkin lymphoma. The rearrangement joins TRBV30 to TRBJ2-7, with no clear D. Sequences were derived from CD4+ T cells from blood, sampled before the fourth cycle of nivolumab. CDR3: CAWSVPRMSWGYEQYF. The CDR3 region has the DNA TGTGCCTGGAGTGTCCCCCGGATGTCTTGGGGCTACGAGCAGTACTTC.